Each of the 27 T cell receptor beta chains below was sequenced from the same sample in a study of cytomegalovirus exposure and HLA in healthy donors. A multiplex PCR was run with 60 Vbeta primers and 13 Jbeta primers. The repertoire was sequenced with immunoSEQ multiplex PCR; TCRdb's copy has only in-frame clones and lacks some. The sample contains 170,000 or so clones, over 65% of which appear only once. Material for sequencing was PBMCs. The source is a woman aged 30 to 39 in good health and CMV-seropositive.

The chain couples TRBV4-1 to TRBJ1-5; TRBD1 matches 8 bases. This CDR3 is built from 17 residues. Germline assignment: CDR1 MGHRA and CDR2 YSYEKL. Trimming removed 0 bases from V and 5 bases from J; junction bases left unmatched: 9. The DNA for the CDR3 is TGCGCCAGCAGCCAAGATTTTAACAGGGGGAGGGATCAGCCCCAGCATTTT. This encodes CASSQDFNRGRDQPQHF.

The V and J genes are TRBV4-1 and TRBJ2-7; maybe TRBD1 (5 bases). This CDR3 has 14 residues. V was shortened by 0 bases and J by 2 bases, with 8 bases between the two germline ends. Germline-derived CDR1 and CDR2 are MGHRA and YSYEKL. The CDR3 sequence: CASSQDPGPYEQYF. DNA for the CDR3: TGCGCCAGCAGCCAAGATCCAGGGCCCTACGAGCAGTACTTC.

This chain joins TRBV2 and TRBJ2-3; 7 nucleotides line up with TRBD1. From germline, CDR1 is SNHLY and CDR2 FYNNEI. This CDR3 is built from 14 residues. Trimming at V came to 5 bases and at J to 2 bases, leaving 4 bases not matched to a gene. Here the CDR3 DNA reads TGTGCCAGCAGTAGAGACAGGGCCACAGATACGCAGTATTTT. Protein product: CASSRDRATDTQYF.

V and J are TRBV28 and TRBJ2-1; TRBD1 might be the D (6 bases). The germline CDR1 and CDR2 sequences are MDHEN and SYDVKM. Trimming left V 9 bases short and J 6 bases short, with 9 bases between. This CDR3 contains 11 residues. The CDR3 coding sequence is TGTGCCAGTTACAGGGCCAATGAGCAGTTCTTC. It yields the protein CASYRANEQFF.

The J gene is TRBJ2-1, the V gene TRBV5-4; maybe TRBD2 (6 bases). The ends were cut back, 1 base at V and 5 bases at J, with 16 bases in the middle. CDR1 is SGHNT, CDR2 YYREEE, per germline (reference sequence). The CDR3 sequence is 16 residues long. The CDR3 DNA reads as TGTGCCAGCAGCTTGTTCGGGGGTGAGGATGACAATGAGCAGTTCTTC. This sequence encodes CASSLFGGEDDNEQFF. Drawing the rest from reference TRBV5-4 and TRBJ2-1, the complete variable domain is ETGVTQSPTHLIKTRGQQVTLRCSSQSGHNTVSWYQQALGQGPQFIFQYYREEENGRGNFPPRFSGLQFPNYSSELNVNALELDDSALYLCASSLFGGEDDNEQFFGPGTRLTVL.

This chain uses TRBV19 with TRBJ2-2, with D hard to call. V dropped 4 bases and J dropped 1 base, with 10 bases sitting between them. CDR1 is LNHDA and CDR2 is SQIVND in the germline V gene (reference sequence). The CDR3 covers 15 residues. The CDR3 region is CASSSRRLNTGELFF. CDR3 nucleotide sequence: TGTGCCAGTAGTAGTCGCAGATTGAACACCGGGGAGCTGTTTTTT.

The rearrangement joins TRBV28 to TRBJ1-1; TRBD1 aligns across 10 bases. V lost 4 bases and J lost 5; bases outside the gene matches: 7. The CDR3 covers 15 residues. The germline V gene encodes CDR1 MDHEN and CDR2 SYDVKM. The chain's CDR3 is CASSYGQGEWTEAFF. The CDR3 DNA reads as TGTGCCAGCAGTTATGGACAGGGGGAATGGACTGAAGCTTTCTTT.

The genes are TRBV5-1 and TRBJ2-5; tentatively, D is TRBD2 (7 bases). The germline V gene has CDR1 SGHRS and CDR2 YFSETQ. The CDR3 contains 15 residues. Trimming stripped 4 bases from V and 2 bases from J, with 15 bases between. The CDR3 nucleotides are TGCGCCAGCAGCCGGGGGCCAGCGGGACAAGAGACCCAGTACTTC. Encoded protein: CASSRGPAGQETQYF.

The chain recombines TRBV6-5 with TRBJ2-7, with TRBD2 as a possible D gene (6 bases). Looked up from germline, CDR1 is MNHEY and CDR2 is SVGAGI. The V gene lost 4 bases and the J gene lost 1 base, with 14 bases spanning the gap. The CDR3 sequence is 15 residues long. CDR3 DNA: TGTGCCAGCAGTTTCGCGGCGGGGAAGTCCTACGAGCAGTACTTC. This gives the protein CASSFAAGKSYEQYF.

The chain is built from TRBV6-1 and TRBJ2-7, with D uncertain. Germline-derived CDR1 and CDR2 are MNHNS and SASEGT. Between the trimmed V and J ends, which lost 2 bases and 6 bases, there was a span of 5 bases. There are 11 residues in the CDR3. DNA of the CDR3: TGTGCCAGCAGTGAACGGAGCGAGCAGTACTTC. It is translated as CASSERSEQYF.

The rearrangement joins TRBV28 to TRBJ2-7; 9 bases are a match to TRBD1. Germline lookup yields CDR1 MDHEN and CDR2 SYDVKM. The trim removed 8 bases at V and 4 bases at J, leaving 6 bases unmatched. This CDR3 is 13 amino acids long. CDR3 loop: CASLGTGQYEQYF. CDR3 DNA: TGTGCCAGCTTAGGGACAGGGCAGTACGAGCAGTACTTC.

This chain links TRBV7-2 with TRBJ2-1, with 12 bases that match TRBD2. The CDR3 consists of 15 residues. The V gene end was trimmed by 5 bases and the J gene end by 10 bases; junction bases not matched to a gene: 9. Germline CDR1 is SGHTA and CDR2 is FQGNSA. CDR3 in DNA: TGTGCCAGCAGCCCCCGGACTAGCGGGAAAAACGAGCAGTTCTTC. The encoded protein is CASSPRTSGKNEQFF.

The CDR3 DNA is TGTGCCTGGAGTGTTCGGGGTTGGGTCGATGAGCAGTTCTTC. It codes for CAWSVRGWVDEQFF. This chain links TRBV30 with TRBJ2-1, with D perhaps matching TRBD2 (5 bases). Germline V gene data show CDR1 as GTSNPN and CDR2 as SVGIG (reference sequence). Between the trimmed V and J ends, which lost 0 bases and 8 bases, there was a span of 14 bases. The CDR3 sequence is 14 residues long.

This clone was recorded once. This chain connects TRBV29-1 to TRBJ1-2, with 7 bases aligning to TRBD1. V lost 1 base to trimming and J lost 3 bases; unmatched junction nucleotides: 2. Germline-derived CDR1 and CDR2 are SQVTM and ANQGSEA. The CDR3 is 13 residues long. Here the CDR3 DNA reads TGCAGCGTTGAAGGGGGGACAGACTATGGCTACACCTTC. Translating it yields CSVEGGTDYGYTF.

CDR3 in amino acids: CASSSSTGIHGYTF. The CDR3 DNA reads as TGTGCCAGCAGTTCATCGACAGGGATCCATGGCTACACCTTC. The chain has TRBV28 and TRBJ1-2; TRBD1 aligns across 7 bases. CDR3 length equals 14 residues. The junction had 8 bases not matched to a gene; V was cut back by 4 bases and J by 6 bases. CDR1 is MDHEN, CDR2 SYDVKM, per germline.

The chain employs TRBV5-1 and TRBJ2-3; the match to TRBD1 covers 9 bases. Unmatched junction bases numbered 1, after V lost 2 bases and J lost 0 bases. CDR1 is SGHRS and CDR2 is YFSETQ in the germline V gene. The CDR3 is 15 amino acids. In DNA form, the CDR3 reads TGCGCCAGCAGCTTTGGGACAGGGAGCACAGATACGCAGTATTTT. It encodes CASSFGTGSTDTQYF.

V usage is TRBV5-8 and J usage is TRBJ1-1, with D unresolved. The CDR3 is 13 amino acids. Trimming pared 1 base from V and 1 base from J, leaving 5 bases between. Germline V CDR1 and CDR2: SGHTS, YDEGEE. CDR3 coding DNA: TGTGCCAGCAGCTTGTCAAAGAACACTGAAGCTTTCTTT. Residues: CASSLSKNTEAFF.

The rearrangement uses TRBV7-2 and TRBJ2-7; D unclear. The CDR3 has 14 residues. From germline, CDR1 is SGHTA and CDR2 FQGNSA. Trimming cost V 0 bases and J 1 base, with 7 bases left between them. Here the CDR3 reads CASSLASVSYEQYF. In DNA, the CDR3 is TGTGCCAGCAGCTTAGCCTCAGTTTCCTACGAGCAGTACTTC. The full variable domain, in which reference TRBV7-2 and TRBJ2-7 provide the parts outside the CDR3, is GAGVSQSPSNKVTEKGKDVELRCDPISGHTALYWYRQSLGQGLEFLIYFQGNSAPDKSGLPSDRFSAERTGGSVSTLTIQRTQQEDSAVYLCASSLASVSYEQYFGPGTRLTVT.

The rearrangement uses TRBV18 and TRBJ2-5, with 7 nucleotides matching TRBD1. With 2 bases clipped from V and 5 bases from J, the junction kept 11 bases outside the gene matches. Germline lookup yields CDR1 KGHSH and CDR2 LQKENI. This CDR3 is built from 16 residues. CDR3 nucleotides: TGTGCCAGCTCACCAAACCCCCCGGAGACAGGGGAGACCCAGTACTTC. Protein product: CASSPNPPETGETQYF.

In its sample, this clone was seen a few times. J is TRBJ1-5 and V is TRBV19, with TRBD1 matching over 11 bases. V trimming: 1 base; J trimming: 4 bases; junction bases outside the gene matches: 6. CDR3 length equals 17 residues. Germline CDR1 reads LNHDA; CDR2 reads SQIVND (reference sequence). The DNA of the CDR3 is TGTGCCAGTAGTATAGTGGTGGACAGGGGGCGTAATCAGCCCCAGCATTTT. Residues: CASSIVVDRGRNQPQHF.

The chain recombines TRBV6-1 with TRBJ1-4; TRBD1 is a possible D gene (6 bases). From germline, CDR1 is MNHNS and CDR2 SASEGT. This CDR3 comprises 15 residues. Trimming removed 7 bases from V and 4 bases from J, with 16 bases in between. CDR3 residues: CASTDRSNGNEKLFF. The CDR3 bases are TGTGCCAGCACAGACAGGTCCAACGGTAATGAAAAACTGTTTTTT.

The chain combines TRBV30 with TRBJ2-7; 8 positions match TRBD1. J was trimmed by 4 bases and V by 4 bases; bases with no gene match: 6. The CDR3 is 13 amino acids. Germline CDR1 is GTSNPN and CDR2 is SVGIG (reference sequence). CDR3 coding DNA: TGTGCCTGGAACGGACAGGGAAAGTACGAGCAGTACTTC. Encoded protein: CAWNGQGKYEQYF.

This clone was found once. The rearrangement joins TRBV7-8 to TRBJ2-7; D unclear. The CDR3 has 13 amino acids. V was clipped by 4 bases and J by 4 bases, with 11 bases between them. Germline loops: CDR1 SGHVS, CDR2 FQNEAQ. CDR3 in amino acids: CASSWAQDYEQYF. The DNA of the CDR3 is TGTGCCAGCAGCTGGGCCCAAGATTACGAGCAGTACTTC.

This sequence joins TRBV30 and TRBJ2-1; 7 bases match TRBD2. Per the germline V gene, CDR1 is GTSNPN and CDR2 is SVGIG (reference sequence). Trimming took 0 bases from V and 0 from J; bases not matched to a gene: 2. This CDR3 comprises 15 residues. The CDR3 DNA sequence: TGTGCCTGGAGTGTTGGCGGGAGCTCCTACAATGAGCAGTTCTTC. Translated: CAWSVGGSSYNEQFF.

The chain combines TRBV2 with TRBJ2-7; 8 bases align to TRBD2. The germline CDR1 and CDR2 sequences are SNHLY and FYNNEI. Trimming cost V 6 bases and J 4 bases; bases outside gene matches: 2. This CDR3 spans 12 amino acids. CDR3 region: CASRGLGYEQYF. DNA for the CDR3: TGTGCCAGCAGGGGACTAGGGTACGAGCAGTACTTC.

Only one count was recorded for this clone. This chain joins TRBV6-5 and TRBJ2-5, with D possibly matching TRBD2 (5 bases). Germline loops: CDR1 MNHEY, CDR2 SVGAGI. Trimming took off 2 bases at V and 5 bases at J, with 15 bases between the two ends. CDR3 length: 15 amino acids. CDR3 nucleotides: TGTGCCAGCAGTTACGGCCCCCGGGAAGGTGAGACCCAGTACTTC. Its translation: CASSYGPREGETQYF.

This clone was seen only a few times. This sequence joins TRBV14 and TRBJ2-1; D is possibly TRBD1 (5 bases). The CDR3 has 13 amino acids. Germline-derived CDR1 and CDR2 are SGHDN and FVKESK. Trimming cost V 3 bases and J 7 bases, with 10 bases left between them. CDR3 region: CASSQSRGNEQFF. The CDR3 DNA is TGTGCCAGCAGCCAGTCTAGGGGAAATGAGCAGTTCTTC.